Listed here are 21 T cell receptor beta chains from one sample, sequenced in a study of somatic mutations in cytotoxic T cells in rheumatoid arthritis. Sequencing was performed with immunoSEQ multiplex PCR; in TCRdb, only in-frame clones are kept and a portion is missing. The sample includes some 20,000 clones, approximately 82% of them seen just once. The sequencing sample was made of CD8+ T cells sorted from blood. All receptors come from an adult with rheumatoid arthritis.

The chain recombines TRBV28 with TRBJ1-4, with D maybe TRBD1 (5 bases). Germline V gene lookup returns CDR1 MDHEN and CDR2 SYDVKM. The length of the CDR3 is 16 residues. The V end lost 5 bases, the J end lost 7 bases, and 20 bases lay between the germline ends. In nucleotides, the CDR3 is TGTGCCAGCAGTCCGGGGCCTATGGGCGAGAGTGAAAAACTGTTTTTT. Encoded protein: CASSPGPMGESEKLFF.

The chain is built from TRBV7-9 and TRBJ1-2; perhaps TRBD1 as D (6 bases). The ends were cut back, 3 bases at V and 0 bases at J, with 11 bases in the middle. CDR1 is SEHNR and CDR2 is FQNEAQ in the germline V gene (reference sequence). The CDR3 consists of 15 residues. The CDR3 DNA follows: TGTGCCAGCAGCTTTCCAGGGGCCGCTAACTATGGCTACACCTTC. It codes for CASSFPGAANYGYTF.

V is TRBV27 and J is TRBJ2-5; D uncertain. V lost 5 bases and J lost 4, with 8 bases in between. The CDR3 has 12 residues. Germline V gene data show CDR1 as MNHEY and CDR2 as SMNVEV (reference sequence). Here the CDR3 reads CASSPPSETQYF. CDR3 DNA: TGTGCCAGCAGTCCCCCCTCAGAGACCCAGTACTTC.

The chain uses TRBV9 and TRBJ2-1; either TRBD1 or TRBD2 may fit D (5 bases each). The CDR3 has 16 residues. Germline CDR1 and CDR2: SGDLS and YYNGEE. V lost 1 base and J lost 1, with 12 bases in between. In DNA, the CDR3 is TGTGCCAGCAGCGTATTCTGGGGGTCGTCCTACAATGAGCAGTTCTTC. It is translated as CASSVFWGSSYNEQFF.

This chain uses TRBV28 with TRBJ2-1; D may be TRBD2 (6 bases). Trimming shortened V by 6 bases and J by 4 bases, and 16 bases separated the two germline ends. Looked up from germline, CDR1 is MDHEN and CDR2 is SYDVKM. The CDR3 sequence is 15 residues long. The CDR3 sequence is CASSPRAGRYNEQFF. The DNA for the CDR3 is TGTGCCAGCAGCCCCCGGGCGGGACGATACAATGAGCAGTTCTTC.

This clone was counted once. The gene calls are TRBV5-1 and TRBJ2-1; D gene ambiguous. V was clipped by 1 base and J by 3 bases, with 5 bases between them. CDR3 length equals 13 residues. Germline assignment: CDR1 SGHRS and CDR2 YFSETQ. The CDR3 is CASSLTYYNEQFF. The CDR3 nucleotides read TGCGCCAGCAGCTTGACCTACTACAATGAGCAGTTCTTC. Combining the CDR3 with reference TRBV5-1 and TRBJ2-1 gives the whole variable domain KAGVTQTPRYLIKTRGQQVTLSCSPISGHRSVSWYQQTPGQGLQFLFEYFSETQRNKGNFPGRFSGRQFSNSRSEMNVSTLELGDSALYLCASSLTYYNEQFFGPGTRLTVL.

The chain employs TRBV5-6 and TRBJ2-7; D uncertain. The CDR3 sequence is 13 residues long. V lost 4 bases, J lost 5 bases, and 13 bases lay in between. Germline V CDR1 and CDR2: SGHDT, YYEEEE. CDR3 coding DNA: TGTGCCAGCAGCGTCTCTTTCTATGACGAGCAGTACTTC. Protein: CASSVSFYDEQYF.

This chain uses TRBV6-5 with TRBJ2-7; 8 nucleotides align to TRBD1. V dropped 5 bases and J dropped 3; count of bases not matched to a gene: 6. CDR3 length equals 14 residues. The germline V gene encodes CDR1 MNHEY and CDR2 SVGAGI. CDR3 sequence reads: CASSLQGGYYEQYF. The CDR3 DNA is TGTGCCAGCAGTCTACAGGGGGGATACTACGAGCAGTACTTC.

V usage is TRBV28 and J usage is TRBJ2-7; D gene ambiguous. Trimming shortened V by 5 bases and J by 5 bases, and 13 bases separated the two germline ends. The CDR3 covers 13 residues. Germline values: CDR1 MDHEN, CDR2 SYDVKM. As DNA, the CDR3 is TGTGCCAGCAGTCCCCCCTATGTCGACGAGCAGTACTTC. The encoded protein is CASSPPYVDEQYF.

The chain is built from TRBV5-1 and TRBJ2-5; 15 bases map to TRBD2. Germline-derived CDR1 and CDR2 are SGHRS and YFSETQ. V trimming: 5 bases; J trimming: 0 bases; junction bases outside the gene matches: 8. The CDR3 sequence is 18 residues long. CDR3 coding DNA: TGCGCCAGCAGTCCCGGGACTAGCGGGGGGTTCAACCAAGAGACCCAGTACTTC. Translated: CASSPGTSGGFNQETQYF.

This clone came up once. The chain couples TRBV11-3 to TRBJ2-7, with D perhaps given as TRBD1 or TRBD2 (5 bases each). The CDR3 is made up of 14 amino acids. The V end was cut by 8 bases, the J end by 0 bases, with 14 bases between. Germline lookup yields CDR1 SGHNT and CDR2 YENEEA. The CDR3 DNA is TGTGCCAGCGGACCCCCGGGGCTCTCCTACGAGCAGTACTTC. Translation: CASGPPGLSYEQYF.

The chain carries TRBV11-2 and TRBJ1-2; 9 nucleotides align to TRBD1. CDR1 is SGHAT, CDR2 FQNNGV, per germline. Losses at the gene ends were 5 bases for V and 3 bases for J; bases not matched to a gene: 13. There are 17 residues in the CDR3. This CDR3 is CASSPGQGRDDHYGYTF. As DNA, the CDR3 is TGTGCCAGCAGCCCGGGACAGGGACGTGATGATCACTATGGCTACACCTTC.

In DNA, the CDR3 is TGTGCCAGTAGTATCTCTGGCGGGGGGTACGGTGAGCAGTTCTTC. It translates to CASSISGGGYGEQFF. The genes are TRBV19 and TRBJ2-1; 8 bases line up with TRBD2. The CDR3 contains 15 residues. Germline values: CDR1 LNHDA, CDR2 SQIVND (reference sequence). Trimming cost V 3 bases and J 9 bases; bases outside gene matches: 10. The variable domain in full, completed from reference TRBV19 and TRBJ2-1, reads DGGITQSPKYLFRKEGQNVTLSCEQNLNHDAMYWYRQDPGQGLRLIYYSQIVNDFQKGDIAEGYSVSREKKESFPLTVTSAQKNPTAFYLCASSISGGGYGEQFFGPGTRLTVL.

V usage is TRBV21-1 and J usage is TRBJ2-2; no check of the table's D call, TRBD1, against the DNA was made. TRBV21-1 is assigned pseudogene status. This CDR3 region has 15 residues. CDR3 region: CASSNQPGHTGELFF. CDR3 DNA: TGTGCCAGCAGCAACCAGCCTGGGCACACCGGGGAGCTGTTTTTT.

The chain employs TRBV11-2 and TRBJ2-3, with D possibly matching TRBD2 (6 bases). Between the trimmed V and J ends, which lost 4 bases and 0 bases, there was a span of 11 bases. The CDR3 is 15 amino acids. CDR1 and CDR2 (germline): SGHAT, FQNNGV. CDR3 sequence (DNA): TGTGCCAGCAGCTACGGGGGATCTAGCACAGATACGCAGTATTTT. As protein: CASSYGGSSTDTQYF.

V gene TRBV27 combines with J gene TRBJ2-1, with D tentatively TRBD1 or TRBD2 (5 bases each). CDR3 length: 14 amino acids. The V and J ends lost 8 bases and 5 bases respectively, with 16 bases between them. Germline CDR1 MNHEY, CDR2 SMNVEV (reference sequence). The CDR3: CASPLSGRDNEQFF. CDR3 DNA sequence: TGTGCCAGCCCCCTATCGGGGCGCGACAATGAGCAGTTCTTC.

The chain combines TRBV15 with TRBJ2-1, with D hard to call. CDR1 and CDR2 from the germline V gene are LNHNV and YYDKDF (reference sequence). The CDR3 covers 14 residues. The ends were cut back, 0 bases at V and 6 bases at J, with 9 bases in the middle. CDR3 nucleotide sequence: TGTGCCACCAGCAGAGATCGCCGGGTCAATGAGCAGTTCTTC. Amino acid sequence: CATSRDRRVNEQFF.

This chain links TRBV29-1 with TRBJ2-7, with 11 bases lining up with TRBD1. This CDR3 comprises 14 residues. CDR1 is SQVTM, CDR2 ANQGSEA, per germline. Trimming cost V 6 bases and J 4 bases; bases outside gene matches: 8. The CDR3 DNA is TGCAGCGTACTCAGCGGACAGGGGGCTTACGAGCAGTACTTC. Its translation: CSVLSGQGAYEQYF.

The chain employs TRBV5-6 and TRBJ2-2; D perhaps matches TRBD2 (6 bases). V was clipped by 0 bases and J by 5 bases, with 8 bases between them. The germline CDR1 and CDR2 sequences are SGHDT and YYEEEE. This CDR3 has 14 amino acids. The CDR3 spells CASSLGGETGELFF. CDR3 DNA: TGTGCCAGCAGCTTGGGGGGGGAAACCGGGGAGCTGTTTTTT. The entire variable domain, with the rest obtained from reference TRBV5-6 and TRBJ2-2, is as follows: DAGVTQSPTHLIKTRGQQVTLRCSPKSGHDTVSWYQQALGQGPQFIFQYYEEEERQRGNFPDRFSGHQFPNYSSELNVNALLLGDSALYLCASSLGGETGELFFGEGSRLTVL.

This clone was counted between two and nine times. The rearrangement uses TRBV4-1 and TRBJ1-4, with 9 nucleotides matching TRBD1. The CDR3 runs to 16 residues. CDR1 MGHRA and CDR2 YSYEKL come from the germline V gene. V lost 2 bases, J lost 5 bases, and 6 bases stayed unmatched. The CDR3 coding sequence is TGCGCCAGCAGCCAAAGAACCGGGACAGGGAATGAAAAACTGTTTTTT. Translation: CASSQRTGTGNEKLFF.

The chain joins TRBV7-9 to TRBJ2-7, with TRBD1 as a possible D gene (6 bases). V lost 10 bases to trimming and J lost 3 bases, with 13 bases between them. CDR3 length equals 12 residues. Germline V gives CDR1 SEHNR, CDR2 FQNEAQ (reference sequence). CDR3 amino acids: CATDGQRYEQYF. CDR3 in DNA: TGTGCCACAGACGGACAGCGCTACGAGCAGTACTTC.